This TCR beta chain was sequenced for a study of Graves' ophthalmopathy and Graves' hyperthyroidism. This clonotype has a count of ten or more. The CDR3 covers 15 residues. V shed 1 base, J shed 3 bases, and the junction held 6 bases outside the gene matches. Germline V CDR1 and CDR2: SGHKS, YYEKEE (reference sequence). The authors amplified TCR beta CDR3 regions, and they did so from RNA transcripts for repertoire sequencing. First-round RT-PCR with HTBI primers preceded a second-round multiplex PCR. Using its own MiXCR run on the multiplex PCR reads, TCRdb lists one record per CDR3 protein. The sample carries about 390,000 distinct CDR3 sequences, 15% to 17% recorded once.

The chain employs TRBV5-5 and TRBJ1-1, with 7 bases aligning to TRBD1. This TCR was sampled from a young woman with stable Graves' hyperthyroidism. Sample: peripheral blood. DNA for the CDR3: TGTGCCAGCAGCTTGCGACCCACAGGGGACACTGAAGCTTTCTTT. Its translation is CASSLRPTGDTEAFF.